Following are 19 T cell receptor beta chains from one sample sequenced in a study of patients with pleural tuberculosis. TCRdb analysed the reads with MiXCR anew, one entry per CDR3 protein. This sample has tens of thousands of distinct CDR3 sequences, with about a sixth found just once. Sample: peripheral blood. The origin of the receptors is a human donor with pleural tuberculosis.

At least ten counts were recorded for this clonotype. The gene calls are TRBV12-3 or TRBV12-4 and TRBJ1-2, with D unclear. The CDR3 sequence is 12 residues long. V dropped 6 bases and J dropped 8 bases, with 13 bases sitting between them. This chain's CDR3 is CASRGRERGYTF. The CDR3 DNA is TGTGCCAGCAGGGGAAGGGAACGCGGCTACACCTTC.

This clonotype was observed many times. V and J are TRBV28 and TRBJ1-1; no clear D. From germline, CDR1 is MDHEN and CDR2 SYDVKM. Deletions cut 2 bases from V and 3 bases from J, with 10 bases between. The CDR3 is 14 amino acids. CDR3 region: CASSLGMSHTEAFF. The DNA for the CDR3 is TGTGCCAGCAGTTTAGGGATGTCGCACACTGAAGCTTTCTTT.

About this clonotype: This CDR3 is missing its conserved last phenylalanine or tryptophan, likely due to a read error. This rearrangement joins TRBV29-1 to TRBJ1-1; D gene ambiguous. Germline assignment: CDR1 SQVTM and CDR2 ANQGSEA. The V end was cut by 5 bases, the J end by 7 bases, with 11 bases between. This CDR3 contains 11 residues. This chain's CDR3 is CSVWALGEAFL. The CDR3, as DNA: TGCAGCGTTTGGGCCCTGGGTGAAGCTTTCCTT.

The sample holds many counts of this clonotype. This chain connects TRBV5-1 to TRBJ2-1; tentatively, D is TRBD2 (5 bases). V was shortened by 3 bases and J by 7 bases, with 17 bases between the two germline ends. Germline values: CDR1 SGHRS, CDR2 YFSETQ. The CDR3 extends over 15 amino acids. The CDR3 DNA reads TGCGCCAGCAGCTCCGGGATTGGTTTAGGTAATGAGCAGTTCTTC. Translating gives CASSSGIGLGNEQFF.

In regard to this clonotype: At one of its ends the junction is not consistent with the germline gene, which may arise from a read error. The chain couples TRBV7-2 to TRBJ2-3; D remains unclear. The CDR3 has 15 amino acids. Germline CDR1 SGHTA, CDR2 FQGNSA. As DNA, the CDR3 is TGTGCCAGCAGCTTTCGCGGCAGCCTCACAGATACTCAGTATTTT. This codes for CASSFRGSLTDTQYF.

By share, this clonotype counts as medium-sized. The chain links TRBV7-6 to TRBJ2-1; 7 bases are a match to TRBD2. The CDR3 covers 13 residues. CDR1 and CDR2 from the germline V gene are SGHVS and FNYEAQ. The V and J ends lost 6 bases and 7 bases, in that order; junction bases with no gene match: 6. In DNA, the CDR3 is TGTGCCAGCAGTCCAGGACTAGAAAATGAGCAGTTCTTC. As protein: CASSPGLENEQFF. Full variable domain (missing parts from reference TRBV7-6 and TRBJ2-1): GAGVSQSPRYKVTKRGQDVALRCDPISGHVSLYWYRQALGQGPEFLTYFNYEAQQDKSGLPNDRFSAERPEGSISTLTIQRTEQRDSAMYRCASSPGLENEQFFGPGTRLTVL.

This clonotype was seen repeatedly, ten times or more. The rearrangement joins TRBV6-2 or TRBV6-3 to TRBJ2-1; D is ambiguous. The CDR3 has 18 amino acids. The germline CDR1 and CDR2 sequences are MNHEY and SVGEGT. Trimming pared 0 bases from V and 5 bases from J, leaving 20 bases between. CDR3 residues: CASSYSIRRVIPHNEQFF. CDR3 nucleotide sequence: TGTGCCAGCAGTTACTCGATTCGCAGAGTCATCCCCCACAATGAGCAGTTCTTC.

This clonotype was found many times. This chain connects TRBV29-1 to TRBJ2-3; weak D call: TRBD1 (5 bases). The germline CDR1 and CDR2 sequences are SQVTM and ANQGSEA. The CDR3 has 13 amino acids. V was clipped by 6 bases and J by 2 bases, with 12 bases between them. The CDR3: CSVRRGTTDTQYF. The CDR3 bases are TGCAGCGTAAGAAGGGGAACCACAGATACGCAGTATTTT.

As concerns this clonotype: A much larger clone differs from this one at a single base, so this may be a read error. The genes are TRBV5-6 and TRBJ2-6; 8 positions match TRBD1. V shed 4 bases and J 4 bases; nucleotides not matched to a gene: 7. Germline values: CDR1 SGHDT, CDR2 YYEEEE. The CDR3 has 16 amino acids. The CDR3 is CASSVPGGAGANVLTF. The CDR3 DNA sequence: TGTGCCAGCAGCGTGCCAGGGGGCGCCGGGGCCAACGTCCTGACTTTC.

Sample share makes this clonotype medium-sized (0.01 to 0.1%). The chain uses TRBV28 and TRBJ1-1; D uncertain. Germline CDR1 reads MDHEN; CDR2 reads SYDVKM. The V end lost 3 bases, the J end lost 6 bases, and 11 bases lay between the germline ends. The CDR3 extends over 13 amino acids. DNA of the CDR3: TGTGCCAGCAGTTTCATAAACACGCCTGAAGCTTTCTTT. Translating it yields CASSFINTPEAFF. The full variable domain, with the rest looked up from reference TRBV28 and TRBJ1-1, is DVKVTQSSRYLVKRTGEKVFLECVQDMDHENMFWYRQDPGLGLRLIYFSYDVKMKEKGDIPEGYSVSREKKERFSLILESASTNQTSMYLCASSFINTPEAFFGQGTRLTVV.

The sample holds a few counts of this clonotype. A junction end diverges from the germline sequence, so it may reflect a read error. The chain carries TRBV6-1 and TRBJ2-7; D perhaps matches TRBD1 (7 bases). The CDR3 is made up of 13 amino acids. Germline V gives CDR1 MNHNS, CDR2 SASEGT. The CDR3 nucleotides read TGTGCCAGCAGGCAGGGGGGCTCCTACGAGCAGTGCTTC. Translated: CASRQGGSYEQCF.

This clonotype was observed at least ten times. CDR3 loop: CASSERQNSNQPQHF. The CDR3 DNA sequence: TGTGCCAGCAGTGAGAGGCAGAATAGCAATCAGCCCCAGCATTTT. The chain couples TRBV2 to TRBJ1-5; no reliable D call. The CDR3 has 15 amino acids. Trimming removed 3 bases from V and 0 bases from J, with 9 bases in between. The germline gives CDR1 SNHLY, CDR2 FYNNEI.

Points on this clonotype: Because the CDR3 is missing its conserved closing phenylalanine or tryptophan, this is likely a read error. This chain connects TRBV30 to TRBJ1-3; no reliable D call. The CDR3 consists of 15 residues. The V gene lost 0 bases and the J gene lost 0 bases, with 9 bases spanning the gap. Germline values: CDR1 GTSNPN, CDR2 SVGIG (reference sequence). CDR3 bases: TGTGCCTGGAGTGTAAGGCCTAACTCTGGAAACACCATATATTCT. It translates to CAWSVRPNSGNTIYS.

This clonotype appeared many times. V is TRBV19 and J is TRBJ1-5; D gene unclear. Germline V lookup: CDR1 LNHDA, CDR2 SQIVND (reference sequence). Trimming removed 3 bases at V and 3 bases at J, with 12 bases between. The CDR3 has 15 amino acids. The CDR3 sequence is CASSMGGKVNQPQHF. The CDR3 region has the DNA TGTGCCAGTAGTATGGGAGGGAAGGTCAATCAGCCCCAGCATTTT.

Sample share makes this clonotype medium-sized (0.01 to 0.1%). This chain uses TRBV28 with TRBJ1-1; 7 nucleotides agree with TRBD1. Looked up from germline, CDR1 is MDHEN and CDR2 is SYDVKM. V was pared by 3 bases and J by 0 bases, with 10 bases of the junction left unmatched. The CDR3 loop spans 17 amino acids. CDR3 DNA: TGTGCCAGCAGTTTTCTCGGAGAGACAGGGCTGAACACTGAAGCTTTCTTT. This codes for CASSFLGETGLNTEAFF.

In its sample, this clonotype was seen many times. V and J are TRBV27 and TRBJ2-4, with 7 bases matching TRBD2. Germline V lookup: CDR1 MNHEY, CDR2 SMNVEV (reference sequence). The CDR3 is 14 residues long. The trim removed 5 bases at V and 1 base at J, leaving 2 bases unmatched. In DNA, the CDR3 is TGTGCCAGCAGTAGCGGGATGGCCAAAAACATTCAGTACTTC. As protein: CASSSGMAKNIQYF.

The chain couples TRBV27 to TRBJ1-5, with D unresolved. Trimming cost V 1 base and J 3 bases, with 4 bases left between them. The CDR3 runs to 13 residues. The germline V gene has CDR1 MNHEY and CDR2 SMNVEV (reference sequence). The CDR3 here is CASSLFPNQPQHF. The CDR3 DNA follows: TGTGCCAGCAGTTTATTTCCCAATCAGCCCCAGCATTTT.

The gene calls are TRBV12-3 or TRBV12-4 and TRBJ2-7, with a weak D call TRBD2 (6 bases). V lost 6 bases, J lost 5 bases, and 14 bases lay in between. CDR3 size: 13 residues. This CDR3 is CASSPGLPNEQYF. The CDR3 region has the DNA TGTGCCAGCAGCCCGGGACTGCCTAACGAGCAGTACTTC.

This clonotype was picked up many times. V and J are TRBV27 and TRBJ2-7; weak D call: TRBD1 (6 bases). The CDR3 contains 16 residues. Germline assignment: CDR1 MNHEY and CDR2 SMNVEV (reference sequence). V lost 6 bases and J lost 1, with 19 bases in between. CDR3 amino acids: CASRYYWTDGSYEQYF. The CDR3 nucleotides read TGTGCCAGCAGGTACTATTGGACAGATGGATCCTACGAGCAGTACTTC.